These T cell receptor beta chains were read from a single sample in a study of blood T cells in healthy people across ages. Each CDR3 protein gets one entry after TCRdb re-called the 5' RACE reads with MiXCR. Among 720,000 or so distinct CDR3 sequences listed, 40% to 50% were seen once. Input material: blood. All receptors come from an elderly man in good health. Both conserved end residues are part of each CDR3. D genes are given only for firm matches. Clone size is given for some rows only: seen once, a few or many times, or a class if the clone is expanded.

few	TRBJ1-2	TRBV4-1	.	CASSQVPELLYGYTF	TGCGCCAGCAGCCAAGTCCCAGAGCTCCTCTATGGCTACACCTTC
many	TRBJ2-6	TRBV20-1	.	CSARGPGGANVLTF	TGCAGTGCTAGAGGGCCGGGTGGGGCCAACGTCCTGACTTTC
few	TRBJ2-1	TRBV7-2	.	CASSSQGGVGASYNEQFF	TGTGCCAGCAGCTCACAAGGAGGGGTAGGTGCGTCCTACAATGAGCAGTTCTTC
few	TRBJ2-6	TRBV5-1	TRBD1	CASSFGTGGSSGANVLTF	TGCGCCAGCAGCTTTGGGACAGGGGGAAGCTCTGGGGCCAACGTCCTGACTTTC
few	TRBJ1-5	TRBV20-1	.	CSADQGHSNQPQHF	TGCAGTGCCGATCAGGGCCATAGCAATCAGCCCCAGCATTTT
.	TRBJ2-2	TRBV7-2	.	CASSLEARRVGELFF	TGTGCCAGCAGCTTAGAGGCTAGACGGGTCGGGGAGCTGTTTTTT
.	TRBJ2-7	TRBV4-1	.	CASSQVQRANSYEQYF	TGCGCCAGCAGCCAAGTCCAGCGGGCTAATTCCTACGAGCAGTACTTC
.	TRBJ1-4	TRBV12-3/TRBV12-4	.	CASSLQRWEKLFF	TGTGCCAGCAGTTTACAGAGATGGGAAAAACTGTTTTTT
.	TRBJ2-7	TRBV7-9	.	CASSFDRYEQYF	TGTGCCAGCAGCTTTGACAGGTATGAGCAGTACTTC
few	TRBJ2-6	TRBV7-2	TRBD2	CASSQIAGISGANVLTF	TGTGCCAGCAGTCAGATAGCGGGAATCTCTGGGGCCAACGTCCTGACTTTC
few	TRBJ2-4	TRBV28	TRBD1	CASSQGAENIQYF	TGTGCCAGCAGTCAGGGGGCTGAAAACATTCAGTACTTC
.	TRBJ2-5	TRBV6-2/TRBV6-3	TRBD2	CASSKWTRHDNEQYF	TGTGCCAGCAGCAAATGGACTAGGCACGACAATGAGCAGTACTTC
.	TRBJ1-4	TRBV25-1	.	CASSELRRGGEKLFF	TGTGCCAGCAGTGAACTTCGTAGGGGAGGCGAAAAACTGTTTTTT
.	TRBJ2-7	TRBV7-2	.	CASSLVLQPTEQYF	TGTGCCAGCAGCTTAGTTCTCCAACCTACGGAGCAGTACTTC
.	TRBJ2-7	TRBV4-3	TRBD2	CASSQESASGRVPYEQYF	TGCGCCAGCAGCCAAGAGTCGGCTAGCGGGAGGGTACCCTACGAGCAGTACTTC